This T cell receptor (beta chain) was sequenced in a study of OX40 agonist ivuxolimab in advanced cancers. Concerning the study at large: Ivuxolimab, which targeted the costimulatory receptor OX40 (CD134), was an agonistic, fully human IgG2 monoclonal antibody. Intravenous ivuxolimab was administered to patients every 2 weeks at six dose levels: 0.01, 0.1, 0.3, 1.5, 3 and 10 mg/kg. Among the 52 dose-escalation patients, some 20 had hepatocellular carcinoma, 15 or so melanoma, 9 renal cell carcinoma and 9 head and neck cancer. In the dose-escalation cohort, around four fifths of patients were male, and the mean age was roughly 60 years, with a range of about 20 to 90. Patients were allowed to have had prior anti-PD-1, anti-PD-L1 or anti-CTLA-4 therapy, and approximately 39% of the dose-escalation patients had been treated with checkpoint inhibitors. Three dose-escalation patients achieved partial responses, one with hepatocellular carcinoma and two with cutaneous melanoma. Peripheral TCRbeta sequencing aimed to test whether ivuxolimab altered TCR sequence diversity and caused clonal T-cell expansion. The monotherapy dose-escalation portion (N ≈ 52 patients) of the phase I ivuxolimab trial is reported in the paper. The paper's findings and limits, for the study overall: After ivuxolimab, more expanded clones were found on average in CD8+ T cells than in CD4+ T cells. Low levels of normalized T-cell clonal expansion were also seen in some patients who did not respond. At doses from 0.1 to 3.0 mg/kg, clonal expansion was seen in both CD4+ and CD8+ blood T cells between baseline and week 6. The antigen specificity of the clonally expanded peripheral T cells was not determined. In partial responders in the 0.1-3.0 mg/kg groups, normalized peripheral clonal expansion was found to be among the lowest, especially among CD8+ T cells.

CDR1 and CDR2 are drawn from the germline V gene: SNHLY, FYNNEI. The CDR3 sequence holds 14 residues, the cysteine and phenylalanine included. The entry retains the CDR3 DNA only, 42 bases that are in frame from base 1. The V and J ends are trimmed by 6 bases and 2 bases, leaving 12 bases between them. Worth noting for this clone: The specificity of this receptor is unknown. Per-nucleotide qualities are absent, and no much larger clonotype sits a single base away.

Patients with a history of autoimmune disease or receiving systemic immunosuppression were excluded from the trial. Peripheral blood for TCR sequencing was collected from all dose cohorts at baseline, on cycle 4 day 1, and on cycle 7 day 1. The samples were taken from a phase I, first-in-human, multicenter, open-label dose-escalation trial of ivuxolimab. Adults with locally advanced or metastatic melanoma, renal cell, hepatocellular, or head and neck squamous cell carcinoma were enrolled in the trial. Before TCR sequencing, CD4+ T cells and CD8+ T cells from peripheral blood were sorted into separate populations. Genomic DNA was isolated from the sorted cells so that the TCRbeta CDR3 region could be sequenced. The immunoSEQ Assay was used to sequence the TCRbeta CDR3 regions. TCRdb stores this immuneACCESS table with in-frame sequences only. Part of the clones is absent; in the studies checked, under half of the shortfall reflects unresolved V genes, and no reason is known for the rest. The sample records about 48,000 clones, around 90% of which are singletons. Clones ranked in the top ten supply approximately 6.7% of the sample.

This receptor was identified in an adult with an advanced solid tumor such as melanoma, head and neck, liver or kidney cancer. Sample: CD4+ or CD8+ T cells sorted from blood, taken in a trial of the OX40 agonist ivuxolimab. Rearrangement joined TRBV2 to TRBJ2-3; the D segment could be TRBD1, given 6 matching bases. The DNA sequence reads TGTGCCAGCAGCCGGGACATATACACAGATACGCAGTATTTT. Translated, it reads CASSRDIYTDTQYF.